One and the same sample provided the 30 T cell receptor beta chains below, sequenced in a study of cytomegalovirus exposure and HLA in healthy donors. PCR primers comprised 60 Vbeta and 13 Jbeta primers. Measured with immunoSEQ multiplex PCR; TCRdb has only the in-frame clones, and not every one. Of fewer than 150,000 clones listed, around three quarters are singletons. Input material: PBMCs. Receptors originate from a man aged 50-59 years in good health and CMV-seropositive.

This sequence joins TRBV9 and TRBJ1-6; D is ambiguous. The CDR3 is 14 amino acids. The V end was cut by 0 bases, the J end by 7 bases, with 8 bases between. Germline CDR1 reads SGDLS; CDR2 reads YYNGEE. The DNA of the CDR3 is TGTGCCAGCAGCGTAGCGACGGGGAATTCACCCCTCCACTTT. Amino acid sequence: CASSVATGNSPLHF.

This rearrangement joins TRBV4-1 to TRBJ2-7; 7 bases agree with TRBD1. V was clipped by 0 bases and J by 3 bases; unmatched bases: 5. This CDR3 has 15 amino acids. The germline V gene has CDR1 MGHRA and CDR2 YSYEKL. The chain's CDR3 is CASSQEPGGIYEQYF. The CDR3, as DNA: TGCGCCAGCAGCCAAGAGCCAGGGGGAATCTACGAGCAGTACTTC.

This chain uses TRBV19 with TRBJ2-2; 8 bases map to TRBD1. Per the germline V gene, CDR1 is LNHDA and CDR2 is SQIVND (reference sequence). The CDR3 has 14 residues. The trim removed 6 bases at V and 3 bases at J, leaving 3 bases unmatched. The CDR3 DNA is TGTGCCAGTAGGAGGACAGGGCACACCGGGGAGCTGTTTTTT. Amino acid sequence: CASRRTGHTGELFF. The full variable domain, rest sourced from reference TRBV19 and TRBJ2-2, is DGGITQSPKYLFRKEGQNVTLSCEQNLNHDAMYWYRQDPGQGLRLIYYSQIVNDFQKGDIAEGYSVSREKKESFPLTVTSAQKNPTAFYLCASRRTGHTGELFFGEGSRLTVL.

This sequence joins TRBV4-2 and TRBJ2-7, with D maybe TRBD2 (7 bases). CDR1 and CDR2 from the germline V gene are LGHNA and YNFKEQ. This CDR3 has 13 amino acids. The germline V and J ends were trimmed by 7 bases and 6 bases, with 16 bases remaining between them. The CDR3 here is CASTSQGGGEQYF. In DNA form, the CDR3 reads TGTGCCAGCACCAGCCAAGGGGGGGGCGAGCAGTACTTC.

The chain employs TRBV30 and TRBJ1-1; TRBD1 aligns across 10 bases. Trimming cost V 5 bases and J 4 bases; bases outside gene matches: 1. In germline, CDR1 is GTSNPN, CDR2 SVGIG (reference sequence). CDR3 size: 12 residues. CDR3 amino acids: CAWGQGGTEAFF. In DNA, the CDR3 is TGTGCCTGGGGACAGGGGGGCACTGAAGCTTTCTTT.

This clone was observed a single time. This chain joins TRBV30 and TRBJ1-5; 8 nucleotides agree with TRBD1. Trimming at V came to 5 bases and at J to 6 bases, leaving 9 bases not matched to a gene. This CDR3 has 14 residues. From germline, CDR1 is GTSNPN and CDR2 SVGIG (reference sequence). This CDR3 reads CAWCRDRSGQPQHF. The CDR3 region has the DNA TGTGCCTGGTGCCGGGACAGGAGCGGTCAGCCCCAGCATTTT.

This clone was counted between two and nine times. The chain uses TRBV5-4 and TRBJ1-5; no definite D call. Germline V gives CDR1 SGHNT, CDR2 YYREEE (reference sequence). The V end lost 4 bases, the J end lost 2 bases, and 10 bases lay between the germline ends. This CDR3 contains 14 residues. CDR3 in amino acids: CASSHAGGNQPQHF. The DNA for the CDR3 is TGTGCCAGCAGCCATGCGGGTGGCAATCAGCCCCAGCATTTT.

CDR3 nucleotide sequence: TGTGCCAGCACGGGGGGGGCCGGGCCCAATTCACCCCTCCACTTT. As protein: CASTGGAGPNSPLHF. The chain couples TRBV2 to TRBJ1-6; D perhaps matches TRBD1 (6 bases). Per the germline V gene, CDR1 is SNHLY and CDR2 is FYNNEI. V was cut by 7 bases and J by 7 bases, with 17 bases left in between. The CDR3 covers 15 residues.

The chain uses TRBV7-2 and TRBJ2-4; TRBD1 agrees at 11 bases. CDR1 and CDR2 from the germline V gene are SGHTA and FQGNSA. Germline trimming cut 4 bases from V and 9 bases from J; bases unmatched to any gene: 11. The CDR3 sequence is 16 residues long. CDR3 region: CASSYPGTGGKAIQYF. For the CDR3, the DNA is TGTGCCAGCAGCTACCCCGGGACAGGGGGTAAGGCCATTCAGTACTTC.

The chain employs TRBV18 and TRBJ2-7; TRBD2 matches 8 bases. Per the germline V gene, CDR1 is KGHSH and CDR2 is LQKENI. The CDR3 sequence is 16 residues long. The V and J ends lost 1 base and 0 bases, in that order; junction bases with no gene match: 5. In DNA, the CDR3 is TGTGCCAGCTCACCACTCATAGCGGGGAACTCCTACGAGCAGTACTTC. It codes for CASSPLIAGNSYEQYF.

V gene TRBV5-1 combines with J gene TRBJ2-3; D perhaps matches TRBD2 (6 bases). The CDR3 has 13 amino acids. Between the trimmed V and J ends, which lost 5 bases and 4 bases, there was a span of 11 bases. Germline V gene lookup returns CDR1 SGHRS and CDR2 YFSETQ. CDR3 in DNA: TGCGCCAGCAGTTTGACTAGTGCAGATACGCAGTATTTT. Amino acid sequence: CASSLTSADTQYF.

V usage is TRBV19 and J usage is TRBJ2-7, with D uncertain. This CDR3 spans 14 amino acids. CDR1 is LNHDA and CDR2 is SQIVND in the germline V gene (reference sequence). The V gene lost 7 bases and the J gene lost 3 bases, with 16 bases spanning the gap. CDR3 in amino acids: CASKSQPAGYEQYF. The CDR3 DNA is TGTGCCAGTAAGAGTCAGCCAGCAGGCTACGAGCAGTACTTC.

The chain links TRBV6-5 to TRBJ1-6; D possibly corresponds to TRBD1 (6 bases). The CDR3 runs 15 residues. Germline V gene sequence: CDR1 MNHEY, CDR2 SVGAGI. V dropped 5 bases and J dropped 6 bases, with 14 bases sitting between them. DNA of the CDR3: TGTGCCAGCAGTACGGGACAAGTCTTTAATTCACCCCTCCACTTT. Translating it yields CASSTGQVFNSPLHF.

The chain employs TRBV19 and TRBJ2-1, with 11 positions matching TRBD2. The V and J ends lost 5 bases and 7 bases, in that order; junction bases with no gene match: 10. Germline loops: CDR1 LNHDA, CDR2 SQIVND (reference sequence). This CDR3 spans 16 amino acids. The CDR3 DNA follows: TGTGCCAGTAGTCCCAATAGCGGGAGGGCCGGGAATGAGCAGTTCTTC. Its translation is CASSPNSGRAGNEQFF.

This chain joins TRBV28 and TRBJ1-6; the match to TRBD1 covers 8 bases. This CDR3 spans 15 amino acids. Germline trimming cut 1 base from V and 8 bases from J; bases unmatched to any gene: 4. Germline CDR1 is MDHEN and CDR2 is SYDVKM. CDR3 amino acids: CASSLSVTGDSPLHF. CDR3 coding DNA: TGTGCCAGCAGTTTATCAGTGACAGGGGATTCACCCCTCCACTTT.

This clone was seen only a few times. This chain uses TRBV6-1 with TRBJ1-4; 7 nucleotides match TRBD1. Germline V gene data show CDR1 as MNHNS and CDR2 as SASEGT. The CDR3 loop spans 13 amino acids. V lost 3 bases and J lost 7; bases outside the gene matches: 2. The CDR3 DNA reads TGTGCCAGCAGTGACCAGGGGGGTGAAAAACTGTTTTTT. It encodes CASSDQGGEKLFF.

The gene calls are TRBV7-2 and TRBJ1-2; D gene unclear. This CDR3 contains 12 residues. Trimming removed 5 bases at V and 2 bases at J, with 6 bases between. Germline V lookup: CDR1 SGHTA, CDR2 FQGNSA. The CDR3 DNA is TGTGCCAGCAGCCTCCTAAACTATGGCTACACCTTC. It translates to CASSLLNYGYTF. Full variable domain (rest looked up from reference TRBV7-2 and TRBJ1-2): GAGVSQSPSNKVTEKGKDVELRCDPISGHTALYWYRQSLGQGLEFLIYFQGNSAPDKSGLPSDRFSAERTGGSVSTLTIQRTQQEDSAVYLCASSLLNYGYTFGSGTRLTVV.

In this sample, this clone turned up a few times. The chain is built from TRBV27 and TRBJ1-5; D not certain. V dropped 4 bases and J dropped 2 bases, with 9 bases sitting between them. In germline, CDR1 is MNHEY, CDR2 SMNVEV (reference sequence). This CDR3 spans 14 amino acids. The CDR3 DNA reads TGTGCCAGCAGTTCCTCTATACGCAATCAGCCCCAGCATTTT. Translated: CASSSSIRNQPQHF.

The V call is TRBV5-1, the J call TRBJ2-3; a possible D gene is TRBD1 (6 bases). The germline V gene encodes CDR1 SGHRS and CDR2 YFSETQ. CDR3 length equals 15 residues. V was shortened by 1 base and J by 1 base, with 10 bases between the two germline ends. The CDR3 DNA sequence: TGCGCCAGCAGCTTGTCTCGACAGGGCACAGATACGCAGTATTTT. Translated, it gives CASSLSRQGTDTQYF.

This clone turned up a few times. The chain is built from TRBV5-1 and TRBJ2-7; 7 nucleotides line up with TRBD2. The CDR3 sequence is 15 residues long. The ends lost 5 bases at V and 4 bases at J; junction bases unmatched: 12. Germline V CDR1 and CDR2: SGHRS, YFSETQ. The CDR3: CASSTGGPSDYEQYF. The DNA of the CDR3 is TGCGCCAGCAGTACGGGGGGTCCCTCAGATTACGAGCAGTACTTC.

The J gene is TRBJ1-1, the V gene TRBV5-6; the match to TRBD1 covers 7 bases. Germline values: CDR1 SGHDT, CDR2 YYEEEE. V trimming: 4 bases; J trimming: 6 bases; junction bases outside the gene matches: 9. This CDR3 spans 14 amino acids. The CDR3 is CASSLDRVLAEAFF. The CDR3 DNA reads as TGTGCCAGCAGCCTCGACAGGGTGTTGGCTGAAGCTTTCTTT.

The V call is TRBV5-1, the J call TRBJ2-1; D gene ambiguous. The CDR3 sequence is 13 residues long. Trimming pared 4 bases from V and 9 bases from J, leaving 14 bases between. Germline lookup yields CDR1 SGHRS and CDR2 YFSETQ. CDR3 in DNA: TGCGCCAGCAGCCCCTTACAGCCCCGTGAGCAGTTCTTC. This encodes CASSPLQPREQFF.

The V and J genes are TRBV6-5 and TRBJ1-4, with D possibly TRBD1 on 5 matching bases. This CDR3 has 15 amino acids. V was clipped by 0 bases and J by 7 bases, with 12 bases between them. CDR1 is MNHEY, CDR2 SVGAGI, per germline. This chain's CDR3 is CASSYSGGFSEKLFF. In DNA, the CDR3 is TGTGCCAGCAGTTACTCCGGGGGGTTTAGTGAAAAACTGTTTTTT.

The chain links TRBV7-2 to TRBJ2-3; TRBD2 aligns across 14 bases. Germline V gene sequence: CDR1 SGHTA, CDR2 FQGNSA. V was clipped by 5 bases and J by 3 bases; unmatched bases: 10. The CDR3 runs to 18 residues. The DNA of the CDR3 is TGTGCCAGCAGCCCCAGACTAGCGGGAGGGCTTGTGACAGATACGCAGTATTTT. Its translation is CASSPRLAGGLVTDTQYF.

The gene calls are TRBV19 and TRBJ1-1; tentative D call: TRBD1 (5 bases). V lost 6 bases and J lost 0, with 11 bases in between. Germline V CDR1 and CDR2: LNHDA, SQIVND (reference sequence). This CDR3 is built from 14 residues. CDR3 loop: CASRQVGMNTEAFF. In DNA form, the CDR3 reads TGTGCCAGTAGACAGGTGGGGATGAACACTGAAGCTTTCTTT.

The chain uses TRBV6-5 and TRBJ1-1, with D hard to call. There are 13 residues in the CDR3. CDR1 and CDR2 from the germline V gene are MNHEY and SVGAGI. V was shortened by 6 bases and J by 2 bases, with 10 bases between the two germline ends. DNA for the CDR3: TGTGCCAGCAGCCTAACAGCTAACACTGAAGCTTTCTTT. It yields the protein CASSLTANTEAFF.

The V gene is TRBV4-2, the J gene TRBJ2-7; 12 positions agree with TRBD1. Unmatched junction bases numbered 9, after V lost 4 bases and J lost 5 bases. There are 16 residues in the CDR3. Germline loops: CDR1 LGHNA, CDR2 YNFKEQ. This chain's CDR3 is CASSRTGTGGWDEQYF. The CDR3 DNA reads TGTGCCAGCAGCCGGACCGGGACAGGGGGCTGGGACGAGCAGTACTTC.

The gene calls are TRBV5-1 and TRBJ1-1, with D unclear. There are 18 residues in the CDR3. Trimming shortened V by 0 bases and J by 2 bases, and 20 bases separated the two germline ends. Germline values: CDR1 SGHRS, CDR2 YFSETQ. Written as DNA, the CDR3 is TGCGCCAGCAGCTTGGGGCCCGACCGTATTAGCCGAAACACTGAAGCTTTCTTT. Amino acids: CASSLGPDRISRNTEAFF.

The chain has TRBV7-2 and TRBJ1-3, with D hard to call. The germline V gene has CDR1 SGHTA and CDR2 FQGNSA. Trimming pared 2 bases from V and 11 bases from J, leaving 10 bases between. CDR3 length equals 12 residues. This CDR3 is CASSLNGGAIYF. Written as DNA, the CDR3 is TGTGCCAGCAGCTTAAACGGCGGGGCCATATATTTT.

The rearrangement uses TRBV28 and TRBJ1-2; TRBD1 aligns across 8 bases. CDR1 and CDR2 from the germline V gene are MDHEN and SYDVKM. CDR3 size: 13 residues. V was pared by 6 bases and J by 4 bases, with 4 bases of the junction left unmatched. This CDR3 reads CASSADRAYGYTF. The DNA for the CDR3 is TGTGCCAGCAGCGCGGACAGGGCCTATGGCTACACCTTC.